Shown below are 18 T cell receptor beta chains from a single sample sequenced in a study of HIV-infected children after antiretroviral therapy interruption. Treatment denoted: PENTA 11 planned treatment interruption arm or continuous ART arm. Unique molecular identifiers were included in an RNA-based 3' RACE TCR library. From the 3' RACE reads, TCRdb called clonotypes with MiXCR, one entry per CDR3 protein. This sample carries about 89,000 distinct CDR3 sequences, approximately 6.9% of them seen once, and the ten largest clones take 0.85% to 1.3%. Material: CD45RA+ CD4+ T cells from PBMCs, pooled from several time points, obtained from a donor given antiretroviral therapy, either interrupted or continuous. Specified subset: naive CD4+ CD45RA+ CD45RO- T cells. The source is a pool of human donors with HIV.

This chain's CDR3 is CASSPPANYGYTF. CDR3 sequence (DNA): TGTGCCAGCAGTCCTCCCGCTAACTATGGCTACACCTTC. The V and J genes are TRBV12-3 or TRBV12-4 and TRBJ1-2; no clear D gene. V shed 5 bases and J shed 0 bases, with 7 bases lying between them. This CDR3 spans 13 amino acids.

The V and J genes are TRBV23-1 and TRBJ2-2, with 10 bases that match TRBD1. TRBV23-1 is identified as an open reading frame with a role that is uncertain. Trimming cost V 6 bases and J 5 bases; bases outside gene matches: 9. The length of the CDR3 is 16 residues. CDR3 DNA sequence: TGCGCCAGCAGAAAATTAGACAGGGGGCGGACCGGGGAGCTGTTTTTT. It yields the protein CASRKLDRGRTGELFF.

This clonotype was picked up many times. The V and J genes are TRBV10-1 and TRBJ2-2, with D possibly matching TRBD2 (6 bases). V lost 6 bases, J lost 1 base, and 15 bases lay in between. The CDR3 is 16 residues long. Germline assignment: CDR1 WNHNN and CDR2 SYGVQD (reference sequence). The CDR3 DNA follows: TGCGCCAGCAGGCAGACCCCGGGACTGAACACCGGGGAGCTGTTTTTT. Its protein is CASRQTPGLNTGELFF.

V and J are TRBV27 and TRBJ1-6; 9 positions agree with TRBD1. CDR1 is MNHEY and CDR2 is SMNVEV in the germline V gene (reference sequence). CDR3 length: 16 amino acids. Losses at the gene ends were 1 base for V and 4 bases for J; bases not matched to a gene: 2. CDR3 in amino acids: CASSLLQGAYNSPLHF. As DNA, the CDR3 is TGTGCCAGCAGTTTATTACAGGGGGCATATAATTCACCCCTCCACTTT.

This clonotype showed up many times. V is TRBV6-1 and J is TRBJ2-7; tentatively, D is TRBD1 (6 bases). Germline-derived CDR1 and CDR2 are MNHNS and SASEGT. V lost 10 bases to trimming and J lost 2 bases, with 15 bases between them. The CDR3 is made up of 13 amino acids. CDR3 protein: CAIELWTAYEQYF. The CDR3 DNA reads as TGTGCCATCGAACTTTGGACAGCCTACGAGCAGTACTTC.

This clonotype was seen a handful of times. V and J are TRBV10-3 and TRBJ2-5, with 7 bases aligning to TRBD1. There are 14 residues in the CDR3. Looked up from germline, CDR1 is ENHRY and CDR2 is SYGVKD. The ends lost 4 bases at V and 2 bases at J; junction bases unmatched: 4. The CDR3 nucleotides are TGTGCCATCAGTGCCCAGACAGGGCAAGAGACCCAGTACTTC. Translated: CAISAQTGQETQYF.

This clonotype was observed at least ten times. The chain combines TRBV7-2 with TRBJ1-1; perhaps TRBD1 as D (5 bases). V lost 2 bases and J 1 base, leaving 8 bases between the germline ends. The germline V gene encodes CDR1 SGHTA and CDR2 FQGNSA. This CDR3 contains 14 residues. CDR3 amino acids: CASSLNGANTEAFF. DNA for the CDR3: TGTGCCAGCAGCTTAAATGGGGCGAACACTGAAGCTTTCTTT.

This clonotype was found many times. The chain is built from TRBV4-2 and TRBJ2-2, with 8 bases identical to TRBD2. The length of the CDR3 is 15 residues. The V gene's germline CDR1 is LGHNA and CDR2 YNFKEQ. The trim removed 0 bases at V and 6 bases at J, leaving 3 bases unmatched. CDR3 bases: TGTGCCAGCAGCCAAGAGACTAGCGTGGCCGGGGAGCTGTTTTTT. It encodes CASSQETSVAGELFF.

As to this clonotype: Being one base from a much bigger clone, this may be a read error. The chain recombines TRBV29-1 with TRBJ2-7; D remains ambiguous. Trimming took 4 bases from V and 3 from J, leaving 10 bases between them. This CDR3 has 12 amino acids. Germline CDR1 SQVTM, CDR2 ANQGSEA. In nucleotides, the CDR3 is TGCAGCGTTGCCGCCAGCTGCTACGAGCAGTACTTC. Translation: CSVAASCYEQYF.

In its sample, this clonotype was seen a few times. The chain uses TRBV12-3 or TRBV12-4 and TRBJ2-4, with 7 bases fitting TRBD2. CDR3 length: 16 amino acids. Trimming cost V 0 bases and J 7 bases; bases outside gene matches: 9. The CDR3 region has the DNA TGTGCCAGCAGTTTAGCGGTAGCGGGCCTATCCAACATTCAGTACTTC. This codes for CASSLAVAGLSNIQYF.

This clonotype was seen at least ten times. V usage is TRBV18 and J usage is TRBJ2-7, with D uncertain. Trimming stripped 3 bases from V and 3 bases from J, with 18 bases between. Germline loops: CDR1 KGHSH, CDR2 LQKENI. The CDR3 contains 16 residues. In DNA form, the CDR3 reads TGTGCCAGCTCACCCCTCTCCCTAGGCGCTAGCTACGAGCAGTACTTC. Residues: CASSPLSLGASYEQYF.

This clonotype appeared a few times. The chain recombines TRBV6-1 with TRBJ1-6, with D maybe TRBD1 (5 bases). Germline V CDR1 and CDR2: MNHNS, SASEGT. The germline V and J ends were trimmed by 8 bases and 7 bases, with 12 bases remaining between them. This CDR3 is 13 amino acids long. For the CDR3, the DNA is TGTGCCAGCGGAGAAAGGGACAATTCACCCCTCCACTTT. Its protein product is CASGERDNSPLHF.

This clonotype was picked up a small number of times. The genes are TRBV9 and TRBJ2-1; TRBD2 might be the D (5 bases). CDR3 size: 15 residues. Germline lookup yields CDR1 SGDLS and CDR2 YYNGEE. Trimming shortened V by 4 bases and J by 0 bases, and 11 bases separated the two germline ends. CDR3 DNA: TGTGCCAGCAGCCTAGAGGGCAGCTCCTACAATGAGCAGTTCTTC. It codes for CASSLEGSSYNEQFF.

This clonotype has a count of ten or more. The DNA of the CDR3 is TGTGCCAGCAGTTCTCGGAGACAGGGTTTCAACGAGCAGTTCTTC. The encoded protein is CASSSRRQGFNEQFF. This chain connects TRBV27 to TRBJ2-1; TRBD1 aligns across 7 bases. V shed 4 bases, J shed 10 bases, and the junction held 13 bases outside the gene matches. From germline, CDR1 is MNHEY and CDR2 SMNVEV (reference sequence). The CDR3 spans 15 residues.

This clonotype was seen many times. The V call is TRBV30, the J call TRBJ1-2, with D unclear. The V gene's germline CDR1 is GTSNPN and CDR2 SVGIG (reference sequence). The CDR3 is made up of 13 amino acids. Trimming left V 3 bases short and J 3 bases short, with 11 bases between. In DNA form, the CDR3 reads TGTGCCTGGAGCGTCGGGAGGGACTATGGCTACACCTTC. It yields the protein CAWSVGRDYGYTF.

In its sample, this clonotype was seen many times. The chain carries TRBV12-3 or TRBV12-4 and TRBJ2-3; 10 nucleotides match TRBD2. The CDR3 runs to 16 residues. The V gene end was trimmed by 3 bases and the J gene end by 6 bases; junction bases not matched to a gene: 9. The CDR3 region is CASSFQYGTSADTQYF. As DNA, the CDR3 is TGTGCCAGCAGTTTCCAGTACGGGACTAGCGCCGATACGCAGTATTTT.

This clonotype has a count of ten or more. This CDR3 is CASSLGTGAPIYEQYF. The CDR3 DNA reads as TGCGCCAGCAGCTTGGGAACAGGGGCCCCCATCTACGAGCAGTACTTC. The V call is TRBV5-1, the J call TRBJ2-7, with TRBD1 matching over 7 bases. CDR1 is SGHRS, CDR2 YFSETQ, per germline. The CDR3 has 16 residues. The junction had 9 bases not matched to a gene; V was cut back by 0 bases and J by 3 bases.

Many counts were recorded for this clonotype. The chain is built from TRBV9 and TRBJ1-4, with unresolved D. Germline CDR1 reads SGDLS; CDR2 reads YYNGEE. The CDR3 contains 15 residues. The V gene lost 0 bases and the J gene lost 8 bases, with 14 bases spanning the gap. The CDR3 sequence is CASSVAFGGVEKLFF. CDR3 nucleotide sequence: TGTGCCAGCAGCGTAGCTTTTGGTGGTGTAGAAAAACTGTTTTTT. Based on the CDR3 plus reference TRBV9 and TRBJ1-4, the full variable domain is DSGVTQTPKHLITATGQRVTLRCSPRSGDLSVYWYQQSLDQGLQFLIQYYNGEERAKGNILERFSAQQFPDLHSELNLSSLELGDSALYFCASSVAFGGVEKLFFGSGTQLSVL.